The next 3 T cell receptor beta chains were all read from a single sample in a study of shared clonotypes between healthy human individuals. The naive CD8 fraction comprised CD45RO-negative cells positively selected for CCR7 and excluded terminally differentiated effector memory CD45RA+ cells. Method: immunoSEQ multiplex PCR; TCRdb's copy keeps in-frame clones and lacks some. The profile shows about 2.1 million clones, roughly 95% of them singletons. The sequenced sample was naive CD8+ T cells from PBMCs. These receptors all come from a man between 18 and 29 years old in good health. Some clones in this sample may be carry-over from other donors' samples.

The rearrangement uses TRBV12-1 and TRBJ1-4. TRBV12-1 is annotated as a pseudogene. The CDR3 contains 11 residues. The CDR3 protein is CANYPGAELFF. DNA of the CDR3: TGTGCCAATTACCCCGGGGCGGAACTGTTTTTT.

The J gene is TRBJ1-5, the V gene TRBV25-1; TRBD1 might be the D (6 bases). In germline, CDR1 is MGHDK, CDR2 SYGVNS. Trimming cost V 6 bases and J 7 bases, with 16 bases left between them. This CDR3 is built from 14 residues. The CDR3 sequence is CASSLGGMGQPQHF. The CDR3 coding sequence is TGTGCCAGCAGCCTGGGGGGCATGGGACAGCCCCAGCATTTT.

This sequence joins TRBV15 and TRBJ1-4; D unclear. The CDR3 covers 19 residues. Germline V gene lookup returns CDR1 LNHNV and CDR2 YYDKDF (reference sequence). Trimming pared 2 bases from V and 0 bases from J, leaving 19 bases between. The CDR3 DNA is TGTGCCACCAGCAGACAGGACCAAATACCACTTGCAACTAATGAAAAACTGTTTTTT. Translating it yields CATSRQDQIPLATNEKLFF. Combining the CDR3 with reference TRBV15 and TRBJ1-4 gives the whole variable domain DAMVIQNPRYQVTQFGKPVTLSCSQTLNHNVMYWYQQKSSQAPKLLFHYYDKDFNNEADTPDNFQSRRPNTSFCFLDIRSPGLGDTAMYLCATSRQDQIPLATNEKLFFGSGTQLSVL.